The rows below give T cell receptor beta chains drawn from one sample of a study of blood T cell repertoires in COVID-19. The repertoire was sequenced with immunoSEQ multiplex PCR; TCRdb's copy has only in-frame clones and lacks some. This table holds 60,000 to 90,000 clones, roughly 84% found once. Material: peripheral blood. These receptors were taken from a man in his 60s with COVID-19, enrolled during active disease. CDR3s include the opening cysteine and the closing phenylalanine or tryptophan. Each record gives: J gene, D gene, clone size, V gene, CDR3 protein, CDR3 DNA. A D gene is named only where the DNA matches it firmly. Some rows mark clone size as missing; the rest say once, few, many or name a class of expanded clone.

>TRBJ1-2|-|-|TRBV14
CASSQVRGQGGYGYTF
TGTGCCAGCAGCCAAGTAAGGGGTCAGGGAGGATATGGCTACACCTTC
>TRBJ1-2|TRBD1|-|TRBV2
CASSLGQAGGGYTF
TGTGCCAGCAGTCTCGGACAGGCGGGAGGGGGCTACACCTTC
>TRBJ2-5|TRBD2|-|TRBV5-4
CASSLERGDQETQYF
TGTGCCAGCAGCTTGGAGCGGGGGGACCAAGAGACCCAGTACTTC
>TRBJ1-4|-|-|TRBV6-4
CASSDSKGATNEKLFF
TGTGCCAGCAGTGACTCAAAAGGGGCGACTAATGAAAAACTGTTTTTT
>TRBJ2-3|-|-|TRBV6-5
CASSPGTDTQYF
TGTGCCAGCAGCCCGGGCACAGATACGCAGTATTTT
>TRBJ2-4|TRBD1|-|TRBV5-1
CASSLGQGNIQYF
TGCGCCAGCAGCCTTGGACAGGGGAACATTCAGTACTTC
>TRBJ1-4|-|-|TRBV6-1
CASSEGRTPMWEKLFF
TGTGCCAGCAGTGAAGGTAGAACCCCGATGTGGGAAAAACTGTTTTTT
>TRBJ2-1|-|-|TRBV7-3
CASSPSQYNEQFF
TGTGCCAGCAGCCCATCGCAGTACAATGAGCAGTTCTTC
>TRBJ1-6|TRBD1|few|TRBV28
CASSPSRTGVNSPLHF
TGTGCCAGCAGTCCGTCCCGGACAGGGGTGAATTCACCCCTCCACTTT
>TRBJ2-7|-|-|TRBV5-1
CASSLNSANSYEQYF
TGCGCCAGCAGCTTGAACAGTGCGAACTCCTACGAGCAGTACTTC
>TRBJ1-1|-|-|TRBV18
CASSLRDSDTEAFF
TGTGCCAGCTCACTACGGGACTCCGACACTGAAGCTTTCTTT
>TRBJ1-2|TRBD1|-|TRBV29-1
CSVIQGGTGSNYGYTF
TGCAGCGTTATACAGGGGGGAACGGGGTCTAACTATGGCTACACCTTC
>TRBJ1-2|-|-|TRBV5-1
CASSFLGGPNYGYTF
TGCGCCAGCAGCTTTCTCGGGGGGCCTAACTATGGCTACACCTTC
>TRBJ1-3|-|-|TRBV18
CASSPRDTAGNTIYF
TGTGCCAGCTCCCCCAGGGATACGGCTGGAAACACCATATATTTT
>TRBJ2-3|-|-|TRBV19
CASSIQGVDTQYF
TGTGCCAGTAGTATCCAAGGGGTAGATACGCAGTATTTT
>TRBJ2-5|TRBD2|few|TRBV3-1/TRBV3-2
CASRGELGETQYF
TGTGCCAGCCGGGGGGAACTGGGGGAGACCCAGTACTTC
>TRBJ1-1|-|-|TRBV28
CASIPGTQNTEAFF
TGTGCCAGCATCCCAGGGACACAGAACACTGAAGCTTTCTTT
>TRBJ2-5|TRBD1|-|TRBV18
CASSSFGDREETQYF
TGTGCCAGCTCATCCTTCGGGGACAGGGAAGAGACCCAGTACTTC
>TRBJ2-2|-|-|TRBV3-1/TRBV3-2
CASSQESSGTNTGELFF
TGTGCCAGCAGCCAAGAATCCAGCGGAACGAACACCGGGGAGCTGTTTTTT
>TRBJ2-5|TRBD2|-|TRBV27
CASSPGTSGGQETQYF
TGTGCCAGCAGTCCGGGGACTAGCGGGGGGCAAGAGACCCAGTACTTC
>TRBJ2-7|-|-|TRBV18
CASSPNSYEQYF
TGTGCCAGCTCACCGAATAGTTACGAGCAGTACTTC
>TRBJ1-4|-|-|TRBV5-5
CASTLNSGENAKLFF
TGTGCCAGCACCCTCAACTCCGGGGAAAATGCGAAACTGTTTTTT
>TRBJ2-1|TRBD2|few|TRBV10-2
CASRLAGGPLEQFF
TGCGCCAGCAGACTAGCGGGAGGGCCCCTTGAGCAGTTCTTC
>TRBJ2-7|TRBD2|-|TRBV10-2
CASSSGTSGGRYEQYF
TGCGCCAGCAGCTCCGGGACTAGCGGGGGCCGTTACGAGCAGTACTTC
>TRBJ2-3|-|-|TRBV6-1
CASSEGTSKVLDTQYF
TGTGCCAGCAGTGAAGGAACTAGCAAAGTATTAGATACGCAGTATTTT
>TRBJ1-5|-|-|TRBV25-1
CASSDNRGMRQPQHF
TGTGCCAGCAGTGATAATCGGGGTATGCGACAGCCCCAGCATTTT
>TRBJ2-3|TRBD1|-|TRBV18
CASSPAEGGETDTQYF
TGTGCCAGCTCACCCGCTGAAGGGGGCGAAACAGATACGCAGTATTTT
>TRBJ1-2|TRBD1|-|TRBV7-3
CASSLGAGQNYGYTF
TGTGCCAGCAGCTTAGGGGCGGGACAGAACTATGGCTACACCTTC
>TRBJ1-4|-|-|TRBV28
CASRPGVYDEKLFF
TGTGCCAGCAGACCCGGTGTGTACGATGAAAAACTGTTTTTT
>TRBJ2-1|-|-|TRBV9
CASSGLYRDHEQFF
TGTGCCAGCAGCGGCCTATACAGGGACCATGAGCAGTTCTTC
>TRBJ2-1|-|few|TRBV7-9
CASSPEEYNEQFF
TGTGCCAGCAGCCCGGAGGAGTACAATGAGCAGTTCTTC
>TRBJ1-2|-|-|TRBV7-3
CASSLGIQNGYTF
TGTGCCAGCAGCTTAGGCATCCAGAATGGCTACACCTTC
>TRBJ2-5|TRBD1|-|TRBV24-1
CATSKTGVDGETQYF
TGTGCCACCAGTAAAACAGGGGTTGATGGAGAGACCCAGTACTTC
>TRBJ1-2|TRBD1|-|TRBV7-9
CASSLDRGHDGYTF
TGTGCCAGCAGCTTAGACAGGGGGCATGATGGCTACACCTTC
>TRBJ2-2|TRBD2|-|TRBV29-1
CSVVPSGVNTGELFF
TGCAGCGTTGTTCCTAGCGGAGTTAACACCGGGGAGCTGTTTTTT
>TRBJ1-2|TRBD1|-|TRBV28
CASTTGEYGYTF
TGTGCCAGCACAACAGGGGAATATGGCTACACCTTC
>TRBJ1-5|TRBD1|-|TRBV11-2
CASSLERTGGQPQHF
TGTGCCAGCAGCTTAGAGAGGACAGGAGGTCAGCCCCAGCATTTT
>TRBJ2-1|-|-|TRBV14
CASSQDMGAAYSYNEQFF
TGTGCCAGCAGCCAAGATATGGGAGCGGCGTACAGCTACAATGAGCAGTTCTTC
>TRBJ2-3|TRBD2|-|TRBV5-4
CASQGGLAADTQYF
TGTGCCAGCCAGGGGGGACTAGCAGCAGATACGCAGTATTTT
>TRBJ2-3|-|-|TRBV9
CASSGQRGTDTQYF
TGTGCCAGCAGCGGGCAGCGGGGCACAGATACGCAGTATTTT
>TRBJ2-1|TRBD2|-|TRBV20-1
CSASAAGGSNEQFF
TGCAGTGCTAGTGCGGCGGGAGGGAGCAATGAGCAGTTCTTC
>TRBJ2-3|TRBD2|-|TRBV7-6
CASSLRQMISGSSDTQYF
TGTGCCAGCAGCTTAAGACAGATGATAAGCGGGAGCTCAGATACGCAGTATTTT
>TRBJ1-5|TRBD1|-|TRBV9
CASSVTGDSNQPQHF
TGTGCCAGCAGCGTCACAGGGGATAGCAATCAGCCCCAGCATTTT
>TRBJ2-2|-|-|TRBV10-1
CASSNRVRGAVF
TGCGCCAGCAGCAACAGGGTCCGGGGAGCTGTTTTT
>TRBJ2-1|TRBD1|-|TRBV24-1
CATSDSQGVNEQFF
TGTGCCACCAGTGATTCGCAGGGGGTCAATGAGCAGTTCTTC
>TRBJ2-7|-|-|TRBV24-1
CATSDYGPAQEGQYF
TGTGCCACCAGTGATTACGGGCCAGCCCAGGAGGGACAGTACTTC
>TRBJ1-3|TRBD1|-|TRBV6-6
CASSSGTGGSGNTIYF
TGTGCCAGCAGTTCCGGGACAGGGGGCTCTGGAAACACCATATATTTT
>TRBJ1-1|-|-|TRBV3-1/TRBV3-2
CASSPTGNTEAFF
TGTGCCAGCAGCCCCACAGGGAACACTGAAGCTTTCTTT
>TRBJ1-2|-|-|TRBV28
CASSTGGGNTNYGYTF
TGTGCCAGCAGCACTGGGGGGGGAAACACTAACTATGGCTACACCTTC
>TRBJ2-6|-|few|TRBV5-6
CASSLGSGANVLTF
TGTGCCAGCAGCTTGGGGAGTGGGGCCAACGTCCTGACTTTC
>TRBJ2-5|-|-|TRBV7-6
CASSLGAGAEETQYF
TGTGCCAGCAGCTTAGGGGCGGGGGCCGAGGAGACCCAGTACTTC
>TRBJ2-3|-|-|TRBV5-1
CASSYSKDTQYF
TGCGCCAGCAGCTACTCTAAAGATACGCAGTATTTT
>TRBJ1-2|-|many|TRBV4-1
CASSLTGSQNYGYTF
TGCGCCAGCAGCCTAACAGGGTCCCAAAACTATGGCTACACCTTC
>TRBJ2-1|-|-|TRBV18
CASSVGVNEQFF
TGTGCCAGCTCAGTCGGGGTCAATGAGCAGTTCTTC
>TRBJ2-2|-|-|TRBV4-2
CASSQEPRGVGTGELFF
TGTGCCAGCAGCCAAGAACCACGCGGGGTGGGCACCGGGGAGCTGTTTTTT